This is a list of T cell receptor beta chains from one sample in a study of blood T cell repertoires in COVID-19. Sequenced by immunoSEQ multiplex PCR; TCRdb stores in-frame clones only, minus some. The sample lists nearly 250,000 clones, 70% to 85% occurring once. The sequencing sample was made of peripheral blood. The receptor set was obtained from a woman over 75 with acute or convalescent COVID-19. Both conserved end residues are part of each CDR3. A D gene is named only where the DNA matches it firmly. Expanded clones get a size class; other rows say once, few or many, or leave the size out.

clone size: NA
J gene: TRBJ1-1
V gene: TRBV21-1
D gene: NA
CDR3 length: 15
CDR3 protein: CASSKIEDRGTEAFF
CDR3 DNA: TGTGCCAGCAGCAAAATTGAGGACAGGGGTACTGAAGCTTTCTTT

clone size: NA
J gene: TRBJ1-1
V gene: TRBV6-1
D gene: NA
CDR3 length: 15
CDR3 protein: CASSEASVSSTEAFF
CDR3 DNA: TGTGCCAGCAGTGAAGCCTCCGTCTCCTCCACTGAAGCTTTCTTT

clone size: few
J gene: TRBJ1-1
V gene: TRBV18
D gene: NA
CDR3 length: 13
CDR3 protein: CASSPRESTEAFF
CDR3 DNA: TGTGCCAGCTCACCTAGGGAGAGCACTGAAGCTTTCTTT

clone size: NA
J gene: TRBJ2-3
V gene: TRBV5-1
D gene: TRBD2
CDR3 length: 15
CDR3 protein: CASSLEGGRADTQYF
CDR3 DNA: TGCGCCAGCAGCTTGGAGGGCGGGAGGGCAGATACGCAGTATTTT

clone size: NA
J gene: TRBJ1-4
V gene: TRBV5-4
D gene: NA
CDR3 length: 14
CDR3 protein: CASSLGQKNEKLFF
CDR3 DNA: TGTGCCAGCAGCTTGGGACAGAAGAATGAAAAACTGTTTTTT

clone size: NA
J gene: TRBJ1-5
V gene: TRBV20-1
D gene: NA
CDR3 length: 11
CDR3 protein: CSAARGQPQHF
CDR3 DNA: TGCAGTGCAGCCCGGGGTCAGCCCCAGCATTTT

clone size: NA
J gene: TRBJ2-7
V gene: TRBV10-3
D gene: NA
CDR3 length: 15
CDR3 protein: CAISEGAGSGSEQYF
CDR3 DNA: TGTGCCATCAGTGAAGGTGCGGGGTCGGGTAGCGAGCAGTACTTC

clone size: NA
J gene: TRBJ2-7
V gene: TRBV12-5
D gene: TRBD2
CDR3 length: 16
CDR3 protein: CASGFTSGGITYEQYF
CDR3 DNA: TGTGCTAGTGGTTTCACGAGCGGGGGGATCACCTACGAGCAGTACTTC

clone size: NA
J gene: TRBJ2-5
V gene: TRBV6-2/TRBV6-3
D gene: TRBD2
CDR3 length: 15
CDR3 protein: CASSGGTSGRETQYF
CDR3 DNA: TGTGCCAGCAGTGGAGGGACTAGCGGAAGAGAGACCCAGTACTTC

clone size: NA
J gene: TRBJ2-1
V gene: TRBV29-1
D gene: NA
CDR3 length: 15
CDR3 protein: CSVAGGGRSYNEQFF
CDR3 DNA: TGCAGCGTTGCGGGAGGGGGCAGGTCCTACAATGAGCAGTTCTTC

clone size: once
J gene: TRBJ1-4
V gene: TRBV10-3
D gene: TRBD1
CDR3 length: 14
CDR3 protein: CAISSGGDVEKLFF
CDR3 DNA: TGTGCCATCAGTTCAGGGGGCGACGTCGAAAAACTGTTTTTT

clone size: NA
J gene: TRBJ2-1
V gene: TRBV27
D gene: TRBD2
CDR3 length: 17
CDR3 protein: CASSPRLAASSYNEQFF
CDR3 DNA: TGTGCCAGCAGTCCGCGACTAGCGGCAAGCTCCTACAATGAGCAGTTCTTC

clone size: NA
J gene: TRBJ2-7
V gene: TRBV18
D gene: TRBD1
CDR3 length: 16
CDR3 protein: CASSPSPGQGANEQYF
CDR3 DNA: TGTGCCAGCTCACCTTCCCCCGGGCAGGGGGCCAACGAGCAGTACTTC

clone size: NA
J gene: TRBJ2-1
V gene: TRBV2
D gene: NA
CDR3 length: 13
CDR3 protein: CASSVLFGNEQFF
CDR3 DNA: TGTGCCAGCAGTGTTCTTTTCGGCAATGAGCAGTTCTTC

clone size: NA
J gene: TRBJ1-5
V gene: TRBV28
D gene: NA
CDR3 length: 15
CDR3 protein: CASSPGGTPVSPQHF
CDR3 DNA: TGTGCCAGCAGTCCCGGCGGGACTCCCGTATCGCCCCAGCATTTT

clone size: NA
J gene: TRBJ1-1
V gene: TRBV18
D gene: TRBD1
CDR3 length: 15
CDR3 protein: CASSPNTGGSTEAFF
CDR3 DNA: TGTGCCAGCTCACCGAACACAGGGGGCTCAACTGAAGCTTTCTTT

clone size: NA
J gene: TRBJ2-3
V gene: TRBV4-1
D gene: TRBD2
CDR3 length: 19
CDR3 protein: CASSQGTGGLAGFTDTQYF
CDR3 DNA: TGCGCCAGCAGCCAAGGAACGGGGGGGTTAGCGGGCTTCACAGATACGCAGTATTTT

clone size: many
J gene: TRBJ2-7
V gene: TRBV19
D gene: NA
CDR3 length: 16
CDR3 protein: CASSPRGGPDIYEQYF
CDR3 DNA: TGTGCCAGTAGTCCTCGAGGCGGACCGGACATCTACGAGCAGTACTTC

clone size: NA
J gene: TRBJ2-1
V gene: TRBV19
D gene: TRBD2
CDR3 length: 17
CDR3 protein: CASSIFASGRWSGEQFF
CDR3 DNA: TGTGCCAGTAGTATCTTCGCTAGCGGGAGGTGGTCAGGTGAGCAGTTCTTC

clone size: NA
J gene: TRBJ1-2
V gene: TRBV19
D gene: TRBD1
CDR3 length: 14
CDR3 protein: CASSSQGNYYGYTF
CDR3 DNA: TGTGCCAGTAGTTCACAGGGGAACTACTATGGCTACACCTTC

clone size: NA
J gene: TRBJ2-6
V gene: TRBV7-6
D gene: TRBD1
CDR3 length: 20
CDR3 protein: CASSPSLGTGSLSGANVLTF
CDR3 DNA: TGTGCCAGCAGCCCTTCCCTAGGGACAGGAAGCCTCTCTGGGGCCAACGTCCTGACTTTC

clone size: NA
J gene: TRBJ2-7
V gene: TRBV28
D gene: TRBD2
CDR3 length: 13
CDR3 protein: CASSGATGTNDHF
CDR3 DNA: TGTGCCAGCAGTGGGGCTACCGGGACTAACGACCACTTC

clone size: NA
J gene: TRBJ1-1
V gene: TRBV14
D gene: NA
CDR3 length: 15
CDR3 protein: CASSQVIPAGRLAFF
CDR3 DNA: TGTGCCAGCAGCCAAGTCATTCCGGCAGGGCGGTTGGCTTTCTTT

clone size: NA
J gene: TRBJ1-5
V gene: TRBV5-4
D gene: NA
CDR3 length: 14
CDR3 protein: CASSLAGGGQPQHF
CDR3 DNA: TGTGCCAGCAGCTTGGCCGGGGGAGGGCAGCCCCAGCATTTT

clone size: NA
J gene: TRBJ2-3
V gene: TRBV5-1
D gene: NA
CDR3 length: 13
CDR3 protein: CASSTSSTDTQYF
CDR3 DNA: TGCGCCAGCAGTACATCCAGCACAGATACGCAGTATTTT

clone size: once
J gene: TRBJ2-5
V gene: TRBV5-1
D gene: TRBD1
CDR3 length: 14
CDR3 protein: CASSLDSGQGTQYF
CDR3 DNA: TGCGCCAGCAGCTTGGACTCAGGACAGGGGACCCAGTACTTC

clone size: NA
J gene: TRBJ1-6
V gene: TRBV5-4
D gene: TRBD1
CDR3 length: 15
CDR3 protein: CASTSDRGQDSPLHF
CDR3 DNA: TGTGCCAGCACCTCCGACAGGGGGCAAGATTCACCCCTCCACTTT

clone size: NA
J gene: TRBJ1-1
V gene: TRBV12-3/TRBV12-4
D gene: NA
CDR3 length: 13
CDR3 protein: CASKGQGWTEAFF
CDR3 DNA: TGTGCCAGCAAGGGGCAGGGCTGGACTGAAGCTTTCTTT

clone size: once
J gene: TRBJ2-3
V gene: TRBV5-1
D gene: NA
CDR3 length: 15
CDR3 protein: CASTIGGPGTDTQYF
CDR3 DNA: TGCGCCAGTACTATTGGAGGGCCCGGCACAGATACGCAGTATTTT

clone size: NA
J gene: TRBJ1-2
V gene: TRBV5-1
D gene: TRBD1
CDR3 length: 14
CDR3 protein: CASSLVDRTYGYTF
CDR3 DNA: TGCGCCAGCAGCTTGGTGGACAGGACCTATGGCTACACCTTC

clone size: NA
J gene: TRBJ2-7
V gene: TRBV29-1
D gene: TRBD1
CDR3 length: 13
CDR3 protein: CSVLGQGNNEQYF
CDR3 DNA: TGCAGCGTGCTGGGACAGGGAAATAACGAGCAGTACTTC

clone size: NA
J gene: TRBJ1-4
V gene: TRBV5-8
D gene: NA
CDR3 length: 15
CDR3 protein: CASSVYSATNEKLFF
CDR3 DNA: TGTGCCAGCAGCGTCTACAGTGCAACTAATGAAAAACTGTTTTTT

clone size: NA
J gene: TRBJ2-1
V gene: TRBV13
D gene: TRBD2
CDR3 length: 16
CDR3 protein: CASSGLLAGGSNEQFF
CDR3 DNA: TGTGCCAGCAGCGGGCTCTTAGCGGGGGGCTCCAATGAGCAGTTCTTC

clone size: NA
J gene: TRBJ1-4
V gene: TRBV9
D gene: NA
CDR3 length: 16
CDR3 protein: CASSVGPAATNEKLFF
CDR3 DNA: TGTGCCAGCAGCGTAGGGCCGGCGGCAACTAATGAAAAACTGTTTTTT

clone size: NA
J gene: TRBJ1-5
V gene: TRBV5-5
D gene: NA
CDR3 length: 13
CDR3 protein: CASSLNYNQPQHF
CDR3 DNA: TGTGCCAGCAGCTTGAATTACAATCAGCCCCAGCATTTT

clone size: NA
J gene: TRBJ1-1
V gene: TRBV6-1
D gene: NA
CDR3 length: 13
CDR3 protein: CASSEGDYTEAFF
CDR3 DNA: TGTGCCAGCAGTGAAGGCGACTACACTGAAGCTTTCTTT

clone size: NA
J gene: TRBJ2-1
V gene: TRBV6-2/TRBV6-3
D gene: TRBD2
CDR3 length: 15
CDR3 protein: CASSSGGRTYNEQFF
CDR3 DNA: TGTGCCAGCAGTAGCGGGGGGAGAACTTACAATGAGCAGTTCTTC

clone size: NA
J gene: TRBJ1-5
V gene: TRBV14
D gene: TRBD1
CDR3 length: 13
CDR3 protein: CASSQGQGRPQHF
CDR3 DNA: TGTGCCAGCAGCCAAGGACAGGGTCGACCCCAGCATTTT

clone size: NA
J gene: TRBJ1-1
V gene: TRBV5-8
D gene: TRBD1
CDR3 length: 16
CDR3 protein: CASSLGQGLMNTEAFF
CDR3 DNA: TGTGCCAGCAGCCTCGGACAGGGCCTCATGAACACTGAAGCTTTCTTT

clone size: NA
J gene: TRBJ2-2
V gene: TRBV5-1
D gene: TRBD2
CDR3 length: 15
CDR3 protein: CASSHETSPTGELFF
CDR3 DNA: TGCGCCAGCAGCCACGAGACTAGCCCCACCGGGGAGCTGTTTTTT

clone size: few
J gene: TRBJ1-2
V gene: TRBV4-1
D gene: NA
CDR3 length: 14
CDR3 protein: CASSQDRVNYGYTF
CDR3 DNA: TGCGCCAGCAGCCAAGACAGGGTTAACTATGGCTACACCTTC

clone size: NA
J gene: TRBJ2-7
V gene: TRBV12-5
D gene: NA
CDR3 length: 13
CDR3 protein: CASGLFRAYEQYF
CDR3 DNA: TGTGCTAGTGGTTTGTTCAGGGCCTACGAGCAGTACTTC

clone size: NA
J gene: TRBJ1-2
V gene: TRBV6-4
D gene: TRBD1
CDR3 length: 17
CDR3 protein: CASAGTGAQKICYGYTF
CDR3 DNA: TGTGCCAGCGCCGGGACAGGGGCACAAAAGATCTGCTATGGCTACACCTTC

clone size: NA
J gene: TRBJ2-5
V gene: TRBV5-1
D gene: TRBD1
CDR3 length: 14
CDR3 protein: CASSLGGGKETQYF
CDR3 DNA: TGCGCCAGCAGCTTGGGAGGGGGCAAAGAGACCCAGTACTTC

clone size: NA
J gene: TRBJ1-2
V gene: TRBV30
D gene: NA
CDR3 length: 13
CDR3 protein: CAWSPNFNYGYTF
CDR3 DNA: TGTGCCTGGAGCCCAAACTTTAACTATGGCTACACCTTC

clone size: NA
J gene: TRBJ1-1
V gene: TRBV6-6
D gene: TRBD1
CDR3 length: 14
CDR3 protein: CASTSTGGITEAFF
CDR3 DNA: TGTGCCAGCACTTCGACAGGGGGCATCACTGAAGCTTTCTTT

clone size: NA
J gene: TRBJ2-5
V gene: TRBV2
D gene: NA
CDR3 length: 13
CDR3 protein: CASSRTSQETQYF
CDR3 DNA: TGTGCCAGCAGTCGGACTTCGCAAGAGACCCAGTACTTC

clone size: NA
J gene: TRBJ1-1
V gene: TRBV7-2
D gene: TRBD1
CDR3 length: 15
CDR3 protein: CASSPFTGGATEAFF
CDR3 DNA: TGTGCCAGCAGCCCGTTCACAGGGGGTGCCACTGAAGCTTTCTTT

clone size: NA
J gene: TRBJ1-2
V gene: TRBV5-1
D gene: NA
CDR3 length: 15
CDR3 protein: CASSLEGANNYGYTF
CDR3 DNA: TGCGCCAGCAGCTTGGAAGGGGCAAACAACTATGGCTACACCTTC

clone size: once
J gene: TRBJ2-1
V gene: TRBV5-6
D gene: TRBD2
CDR3 length: 15
CDR3 protein: CASSFLSGGMDEQFF
CDR3 DNA: TGTGCCAGCAGCTTTTTGAGCGGGGGGATGGATGAGCAGTTCTTC

clone size: NA
J gene: TRBJ1-1
V gene: TRBV5-3
D gene: NA
CDR3 length: 14
CDR3 protein: CARSLRGGCTEAFF
CDR3 DNA: TGTGCCAGAAGCTTACGAGGGGGTTGCACTGAAGCTTTCTTT

clone size: NA
J gene: TRBJ1-5
V gene: TRBV19
D gene: TRBD1
CDR3 length: 16
CDR3 protein: CASKGQGIIGNQPQHF
CDR3 DNA: TGTGCCAGTAAGGGACAGGGGATAATAGGGAATCAGCCCCAGCATTTT